The 13 T cell receptor beta chains below all came from one sample that was sequenced in a study of T cells in Graves' hyperthyroidism and ophthalmopathy. Authors of the study amplified TCR beta CDR3 regions from RNA transcripts. Carried out on the TCR CDR3, a first-round RT-PCR used the HTBI primer set. TCRdb re-called the multiplex PCR reads through MiXCR, storing one row per CDR3 protein. The data contain about 420,000 distinct CDR3 sequences, approximately 14% of them singletons. The sequenced sample was blood. These receptors all stem from a woman under 30 with Graves' hyperthyroidism.

The V gene is TRBV20-1, the J gene TRBJ1-5; TRBD1 aligns across 8 bases. Germline V lookup: CDR1 DFQATT, CDR2 SNEGSKA (reference sequence). V dropped 3 bases and J dropped 9; count of bases not matched to a gene: 13. The CDR3 sequence is 15 residues long. CDR3 loop: CSASQGTGTAGPQHF. As DNA, the CDR3 is TGCAGTGCTAGCCAAGGGACAGGTACCGCGGGGCCCCAGCATTTT.

Ten or more counts support this clonotype. The rearrangement uses TRBV27 and TRBJ2-7; D could derive from TRBD1 or TRBD2 (5 bases each). The CDR3 has 15 residues. Germline V gene data show CDR1 as MNHEY and CDR2 as SMNVEV (reference sequence). Trimming pared 5 bases from V and 4 bases from J, leaving 18 bases between. CDR3 loop: CASSLASVGVYEQYF. The CDR3 nucleotides read TGTGCCAGCAGTCTGGCGTCGGTGGGGGTATACGAGCAGTACTTC.

The DNA of the CDR3 is TGCGCCAGCAGTCAACGGCCGGGACGGTTAACAGATACGCAGTATTTT. This encodes CASSQRPGRLTDTQYF. The chain employs TRBV5-1 and TRBJ2-3; D could derive from TRBD1 or TRBD2 (5 bases each). V gave up 5 bases and J gave up 3 bases, with 19 bases separating them. Germline lookup yields CDR1 SGHRS and CDR2 YFSETQ. The length of the CDR3 is 16 residues.

The sample holds many counts of this clonotype. The chain combines TRBV10-3 with TRBJ1-1; no reliable D call. The CDR3 is made up of 15 amino acids. The germline gives CDR1 ENHRY, CDR2 SYGVKD. Trimming removed 0 bases from V and 5 bases from J, with 13 bases in between. Here the CDR3 reads CAISESVSGKTEAFF. The CDR3 DNA is TGTGCCATCAGTGAGTCCGTTTCGGGGAAGACTGAAGCTTTCTTT.

This clonotype was seen ten or more times. V and J are TRBV7-3 and TRBJ2-2; D is ambiguous. V lost 0 bases, J lost 3 bases, and 8 bases lay in between. The V gene's germline CDR1 is SGHTA and CDR2 FQGTGA. The CDR3 runs 15 residues. CDR3 nucleotide sequence: TGTGCCAGCAGCTTAACGAAGAGCGACACCGGGGAGCTGTTTTTT. Residues: CASSLTKSDTGELFF.

This clonotype showed up many times. The rearrangement joins TRBV6-2 or TRBV6-3 to TRBJ2-5; D is uncertain. V shed 2 bases and J shed 5 bases, with 12 bases lying between them. The germline gives CDR1 MNHEY, CDR2 SVGEGT. This CDR3 contains 14 residues. CDR3: CASSYGIQRETQYF. As DNA, the CDR3 is TGTGCCAGCAGTTACGGGATCCAACGGGAGACCCAGTACTTC.

This chain links TRBV6-2 or TRBV6-3 with TRBJ1-4; D is ambiguous. CDR1 and CDR2 (germline): MNHEY, SVGEGT. V was pared by 6 bases and J by 8 bases, with 13 bases between. CDR3 length: 13 residues. In DNA form, the CDR3 reads TGTGCCAGCAGACGGGTGGGTGGCGAAAAACTGTTTTTT. Translation gives CASRRVGGEKLFF.

This clonotype was counted ten times or more. V usage is TRBV20-1 and J usage is TRBJ2-7, with D possibly being TRBD1 or TRBD2 (5 bases each). The CDR3 is made up of 13 amino acids. Per the germline V gene, CDR1 is DFQATT and CDR2 is SNEGSKA (reference sequence). V was trimmed by 6 bases and J by 6 bases, leaving 18 bases between them. CDR3 amino acids: CSAALWGRREQYF. In DNA, the CDR3 is TGCAGTGCAGCACTTTGGGGGAGACGCGAGCAGTACTTC.

This clonotype has a count of ten or more. This chain links TRBV29-1 with TRBJ2-5; D is possibly TRBD2 (5 bases). V lost 2 bases and J lost 6, with 10 bases in between. This CDR3 contains 12 residues. Looked up from germline, CDR1 is SQVTM and CDR2 is ANQGSEA. Here the CDR3 DNA reads TGCAGCGTTGAATCGGACGGGAAGACCCAGTACTTC. Residues: CSVESDGKTQYF.

Only a few counts were recorded for this clonotype. J is TRBJ2-5 and V is TRBV28; 7 bases line up with TRBD2. This CDR3 is built from 13 residues. CDR1 is MDHEN and CDR2 is SYDVKM in the germline V gene. With V trimmed by 8 bases and J by 7 bases, 10 bases remained unmatched. For the CDR3, the DNA is TGTGCCAGCTCGGGAGGACTCAAGGGGACCCAGTACTTC. This translates into CASSGGLKGTQYF. The full variable domain, completed using reference TRBV28 and TRBJ2-5, is DVKVTQSSRYLVKRTGEKVFLECVQDMDHENMFWYRQDPGLGLRLIYFSYDVKMKEKGDIPEGYSVSREKKERFSLILESASTNQTSMYLCASSGGLKGTQYFGPGTRLLVL.

This clonotype was seen a few times. The chain uses TRBV6-2 or TRBV6-3 and TRBJ1-1; D not resolved. CDR1 and CDR2 from the germline V gene are MNHEY and SVGEGT. With 0 bases removed from V and 3 bases from J, the gap between germline ends came to 14 bases. The CDR3 covers 16 residues. The CDR3 sequence: CASSYSPSAGHTEAFF. Written as DNA, the CDR3 is TGTGCCAGCAGTTACTCCCCTTCGGCAGGACACACTGAAGCTTTCTTT.

This clonotype was recorded at least ten times. The chain joins TRBV6-1 to TRBJ1-2; D is perhaps TRBD1 (5 bases). V lost 7 bases and J 6 bases, leaving 21 bases between the germline ends. The germline V gene has CDR1 MNHNS and CDR2 SASEGT. This CDR3 spans 15 amino acids. The CDR3, as DNA: TGTGCCAGCACCACTGCCGGGGCAGGGTCCCATGGCTACACCTTC. It translates to CASTTAGAGSHGYTF.

This clonotype appeared many times. The V and J genes are TRBV11-2 and TRBJ2-2; 9 nucleotides line up with TRBD2. Germline-derived CDR1 and CDR2 are SGHAT and FQNNGV. V gave up 0 bases and J gave up 6 bases; unmatched junction bases: 8. The CDR3 totals 17 residues. The CDR3 sequence: CASSLDPSGRWAGELFF. DNA of the CDR3: TGTGCCAGCAGCTTAGACCCAAGCGGGAGGTGGGCCGGGGAGCTGTTTTTT.